This T cell receptor (beta chain) was documented in a study of blood T cell repertoires in COVID-19. In the source study's methods: Reference gene primer amplification gave nucleated cell count estimates. Assay used: immunoSEQ multiplex PCR; TCRdb lists only in-frame clones, some missing. V and J calls and clone size follow that table, whereas D and trimming were derived from the DNA. The data show some 100,000 clones, about 74% seen once. CDR3 length equals 14 residues. From germline, CDR1 is SGHVS and CDR2 FNYEAQ. Trimming stripped 5 bases from V and 2 bases from J, with 12 bases between. Sequencing input: peripheral blood. This receptor was obtained from a man between 65 and 85 years old with acute or convalescent COVID-19. This sequence joins TRBV7-6 and TRBJ1-1, with a tentative D call TRBD1 (5 bases). DNA for the CDR3: TGTGCCAGCAGCAAGTGGCAGGGCAACACTGAAGCTTTCTTT. Translation gives CASSKWQGNTEAFF.